This T cell receptor (beta chain) was profiled in a study of vaccination effects on CD4 cells after COVID-19. About the study: A couple of convalescent patients provided samples 16 days and one week prevaccination.

Viral peptide pool expansion of antigen-specific CD4+ T cells preceded sequencing in the ViraFEST assay. On roughly day 9 of culture, CD4+ T cells were separated out. Documented for the person is a PCR-confirmed SARS-CoV-2 infection occurring between March and December 2020. Study outcomes and limitations: The study enrolled few convalescent patients and sampled no early post-infection timepoints. Clones of infection and vaccine origin contracted markedly late after vaccination.

J lost 3 bases, V lost 5 bases, and 11 bases had no gene match. CDR1 and CDR2 from the germline V gene are MNHEY and SVGEGT. The CDR3 consists of 17 residues. This clone has just a few counts. Its antigen is undetermined. Clones were sequenced by immunoSEQ multiplex PCR, and TCRdb holds only the in-frame ones, with some missing. The sample contains 25,000 to 35,000 clones, just over 70% of which appear only once. The origin of this receptor is a human donor who had a prior SARS-CoV-2 infection. The material was CD4+ T cells from PBMCs cultured with a peptide pool, obtained before COVID-19 vaccination. V and J are TRBV6-2 or TRBV6-3 and TRBJ2-4, with 9 bases lining up with TRBD1. The CDR3 spells CASSRPGQGTDKNIQYF. In DNA, the CDR3 is TGTGCCAGCAGTCGTCCGGGACAGGGTACCGACAAAAACATTCAGTACTTC.